This T cell receptor beta chain was identified during a study of blood T cell repertoires in COVID-19. Whole-study context: COVID-19 samples collected from the United States, Italy and Spain covered acute and convalescent phases. In each case, the material was cDNA or gDNA derived from T cells, B-cell-depleted T cells, or PBMCs.

The J segment lost 5 bases and the V segment lost 2 bases, leaving 4 bases of the junction unmatched. The CDR3 loop spans 14 amino acids. CDR1 is MGHRA and CDR2 is YSYEKL in the germline V gene. How the authors handled the data: Quantification of nucleated cells was approximated via reference gene primer amplification. The data were produced by immunoSEQ multiplex PCR, yet TCRdb's version contains in-frame clones alone and is incomplete. From that table come the V and J calls and clone size; the DNA was used to work out D and trimming. This sample has 200,000 to 300,000 clones; roughly 84% occur once, and the top ten carry 4.2%.

The sequenced sample was peripheral blood. The V gene is TRBV4-1, the J gene TRBJ1-1, with 8 bases aligning to TRBD1. This sequence was found in a man aged 55 to 70 with acute or convalescent COVID-19. DNA of the CDR3: TGCGCCAGCAGCCAAAAGGACAGGGAAACTGAAGCTTTCTTT. It translates to CASSQKDRETEAFF.